One and the same sample provided the 32 T cell receptor beta chains below, sequenced in a study of shared clonotypes between healthy human individuals. The method was immunoSEQ multiplex PCR; TCRdb's version includes in-frame clones alone and lacks a portion of them. The table shows 950,000 to 1,100,000 clones, with around 76% occurring only once. Sequencing input: memory CD4+ T cells sorted from blood. As for subset: CD45RA-negative fraction. These TCRs come from a man in his late teens or twenties in good health.

V usage is TRBV5-1 and J usage is TRBJ1-2; TRBD1 matches at 7 bases. The trim removed 5 bases at V and 6 bases at J, leaving 7 bases unmatched. The CDR3 consists of 13 residues. CDR1 is SGHRS, CDR2 YFSETQ, per germline. CDR3 nucleotide sequence: TGCGCCAGCAGTTTAAGGGGGCAGGATGGCTACACCTTC. Its protein product is CASSLRGQDGYTF.

This clone was recorded once. The V and J genes are TRBV5-1 and TRBJ2-7; 12 nucleotides align to TRBD2. Trimming at V came to 0 bases and at J to 5 bases, leaving 9 bases not matched to a gene. This CDR3 has 17 residues. Germline V gene lookup returns CDR1 SGHRS and CDR2 YFSETQ. The CDR3 DNA sequence: TGCGCCAGCAGCTTGGCCCTCCTAGCGGGAGGGCCCCACGAGCAGTACTTC. Translated, it gives CASSLALLAGGPHEQYF.

V usage is TRBV27 and J usage is TRBJ1-1; unclear D gene. The CDR3 runs to 13 residues. Looked up from germline, CDR1 is MNHEY and CDR2 is SMNVEV (reference sequence). The V gene lost 4 bases and the J gene lost 2 bases, with 8 bases spanning the gap. This CDR3 reads CASSYHANTEAFF. CDR3 nucleotides: TGTGCCAGCAGTTACCACGCTAACACTGAAGCTTTCTTT.

The rearrangement uses TRBV2 and TRBJ2-5; 14 positions agree with TRBD2. V shed 7 bases, J shed 1 base, and the junction held 5 bases outside the gene matches. Germline V lookup: CDR1 SNHLY, CDR2 FYNNEI. CDR3 length: 16 residues. CDR3 bases: TGTGCCAGCACCATAGGACTAGCGGGGGGCCAAGAGACCCAGTACTTC. This gives the protein CASTIGLAGGQETQYF.

The chain has TRBV28 and TRBJ1-2, with D unclear. CDR1 and CDR2 from the germline V gene are MDHEN and SYDVKM. This CDR3 is built from 14 residues. V was pared by 2 bases and J by 8 bases, with 15 bases between. The CDR3, as DNA: TGTGCCAGCAGTTTAATGCCAGCTCTATGGGGCTACACCTTC. As protein: CASSLMPALWGYTF.

This rearrangement joins TRBV7-9 to TRBJ1-5; D is perhaps TRBD1 (5 bases). Germline loops: CDR1 SEHNR, CDR2 FQNEAQ (reference sequence). V dropped 5 bases and J dropped 2 bases, with 7 bases sitting between them. This CDR3 contains 13 residues. This chain's CDR3 is CASSATGNQPQHF. Written as DNA, the CDR3 is TGTGCCAGCAGCGCGACAGGCAATCAGCCCCAGCATTTT.

The rearrangement links TRBV6-6 to TRBJ2-7, with 7 bases fitting TRBD1. V lost 6 bases to trimming and J lost 2 bases; unmatched junction nucleotides: 7. CDR3 length equals 14 residues. CDR1 and CDR2 (germline): MNHNY, SVGAGI (reference sequence). CDR3 loop: CASRGRTGTYEQYF. The CDR3 nucleotides are TGTGCCAGCAGGGGAAGGACAGGCACCTACGAGCAGTACTTC.

The CDR3 spells CASSVDRLYEQYF. The CDR3 region has the DNA TGTGCCAGCAGCGTGGACAGACTTTACGAGCAGTACTTC. This chain joins TRBV5-6 and TRBJ2-7, with a weak D call TRBD1 (6 bases). V lost 4 bases and J 4 bases, leaving 12 bases between the germline ends. The CDR3 runs 13 residues. CDR1 SGHDT and CDR2 YYEEEE come from the germline V gene.

Concerning this clone: The sample holds other DNA sequences that translate to the same CDR3. The chain combines TRBV7-9 with TRBJ2-1; the D is unclear. Germline V lookup: CDR1 SEHNR, CDR2 FQNEAQ (reference sequence). V was shortened by 0 bases and J by 0 bases, with 3 bases between the two germline ends. This CDR3 is 14 amino acids long. In DNA form, the CDR3 reads TGTGCCAGCAGCTTAGCGGGCTCCTACAATGAGCAGTTCTTC. This sequence encodes CASSLAGSYNEQFF.

Regarding this clone: This sample includes further DNA sequences coding for the same CDR3. The rearrangement joins TRBV5-1 to TRBJ2-2, with no clear D. V gave up 0 bases and J gave up 7 bases, with 10 bases separating them. The CDR3 has 14 residues. Germline V gives CDR1 SGHRS, CDR2 YFSETQ. The CDR3 sequence is CASSLAGVGGELFF. CDR3 coding DNA: TGCGCCAGCAGCTTGGCCGGAGTTGGCGGGGAGCTGTTTTTT. The variable domain in full, with the rest retrieved from reference TRBV5-1 and TRBJ2-2, is KAGVTQTPRYLIKTRGQQVTLSCSPISGHRSVSWYQQTPGQGLQFLFEYFSETQRNKGNFPGRFSGRQFSNSRSEMNVSTLELGDSALYLCASSLAGVGGELFFGEGSRLTVL.

This clone came up once. The chain employs TRBV5-4 and TRBJ2-1; possibly TRBD1 for D (6 bases). The CDR3 extends over 14 amino acids. Germline V gene sequence: CDR1 SGHNT, CDR2 YYREEE (reference sequence). Trimming removed 3 bases at V and 7 bases at J, with 14 bases between. The CDR3 coding sequence is TGTGCCAGCAGCTCGTTAAAACAGGGAAATGAGCAGTTCTTC. Translation: CASSSLKQGNEQFF.

This clone has just one count. Distinct nucleotide sequences in the sample also encode this CDR3. This chain uses TRBV6-6 with TRBJ2-2; D remains ambiguous. The CDR3 has 14 amino acids. CDR1 and CDR2 from the germline V gene are MNHNY and SVGAGI (reference sequence). The V end lost 0 bases, the J end lost 1 base, and 3 bases lay between the germline ends. The CDR3 is CASSYSGNTGELFF. The DNA for the CDR3 is TGTGCCAGCAGTTACTCAGGGAACACCGGGGAGCTGTTTTTT.

The chain joins TRBV10-1 to TRBJ2-6; D remains unclear. Germline values: CDR1 WNHNN, CDR2 SYGVQD (reference sequence). The CDR3 extends over 13 amino acids. V lost 9 bases, J lost 4 bases, and 10 bases lay in between. The CDR3 sequence: CASSVAGANVLTF. The CDR3 DNA sequence: TGCGCCAGTTCAGTCGCAGGGGCCAACGTCCTGACTTTC.

This sequence joins TRBV16 and TRBJ2-5; 12 bases align to TRBD2. V gave up 4 bases and J gave up 2 bases; unmatched junction bases: 8. The germline V gene has CDR1 KGHSY and CDR2 FQNENV. This CDR3 is 17 amino acids long. CDR3 in DNA: TGTGCCAGCAGCCGAGCAGGACTAGCGGGGCTACAAGAGACCCAGTACTTC. Translating it yields CASSRAGLAGLQETQYF.

The rearrangement uses TRBV5-1 and TRBJ1-2, with D possibly being TRBD1 (5 bases). Trimming cost V 0 bases and J 10 bases, with 10 bases left between them. Germline CDR1 and CDR2: SGHRS and YFSETQ. The CDR3 runs to 12 residues. The CDR3 DNA reads as TGCGCCAGCAGCTTGGAGGGGCCGACCTACACCTTC. It codes for CASSLEGPTYTF.

CDR3 residues: CASSLAITYQETQYF. The CDR3 coding sequence is TGCGCCAGCAGCTTGGCCATAACGTACCAAGAGACCCAGTACTTC. The rearrangement joins TRBV5-1 to TRBJ2-5; D remains unclear. Germline V gives CDR1 SGHRS, CDR2 YFSETQ. This CDR3 has 15 residues. The germline V and J ends were trimmed by 0 bases and 0 bases, with 9 bases remaining between them. Combining the CDR3 with reference TRBV5-1 and TRBJ2-5 gives the whole variable domain KAGVTQTPRYLIKTRGQQVTLSCSPISGHRSVSWYQQTPGQGLQFLFEYFSETQRNKGNFPGRFSGRQFSNSRSEMNVSTLELGDSALYLCASSLAITYQETQYFGPGTRLLVL.

The chain recombines TRBV6-6 with TRBJ1-4, with a weak D call TRBD1 (6 bases). Germline V gene sequence: CDR1 MNHNY, CDR2 SVGAGI (reference sequence). The CDR3 contains 15 residues. V was trimmed by 5 bases and J by 1 base, leaving 11 bases between them. The CDR3 DNA is TGTGCCAGCAGTCAATCAGGGGTAACTAATGAAAAACTGTTTTTT. This encodes CASSQSGVTNEKLFF.

The chain carries TRBV30 and TRBJ2-6; D is unresolved. V was pared by 7 bases and J by 2 bases, with 12 bases between. CDR3 length: 14 residues. CDR1 GTSNPN and CDR2 SVGIG come from the germline V gene (reference sequence). The DNA of the CDR3 is TGTGCCTACTCGCAAGGCACTGGGGCCAACGTCCTGACTTTC. Residues: CAYSQGTGANVLTF.

The gene calls are TRBV18 and TRBJ2-3; 9 nucleotides agree with TRBD2. Germline V gene sequence: CDR1 KGHSH, CDR2 LQKENI. This CDR3 spans 16 amino acids. V dropped 0 bases and J dropped 4; count of bases not matched to a gene: 5. CDR3 sequence (DNA): TGTGCCAGCTCACCACCGCTAGCGGGAAAGTCAGATACGCAGTATTTT. Translating it yields CASSPPLAGKSDTQYF.

The chain joins TRBV10-3 to TRBJ2-2; D is perhaps TRBD1 (6 bases). This CDR3 is built from 14 residues. Germline lookup yields CDR1 ENHRY and CDR2 SYGVKD. V was trimmed by 5 bases and J by 0 bases, leaving 7 bases between them. This chain's CDR3 is CAISQGTNTGELFF. In DNA form, the CDR3 reads TGTGCCATCAGTCAGGGGACGAACACCGGGGAGCTGTTTTTT.

The rearrangement joins TRBV18 to TRBJ1-1; 7 nucleotides align to TRBD1. Germline lookup yields CDR1 KGHSH and CDR2 LQKENI. This CDR3 is 16 amino acids long. With V trimmed by 6 bases and J by 2 bases, 12 bases remained unmatched. CDR3 region: CASSLTGGQINTEAFF. CDR3 bases: TGTGCCAGCTCGCTCACGGGGGGACAGATAAACACTGAAGCTTTCTTT.

In its sample, this clone was seen once. The chain uses TRBV6-5 and TRBJ1-6; 7 bases agree with TRBD1. The CDR3 has 14 amino acids. V lost 4 bases, J lost 10 bases, and 7 bases stayed unmatched. In germline, CDR1 is MNHEY, CDR2 SVGAGI. CDR3 bases: TGTGCCAGCAGTTTCTCAGGGGGGGAATCACCCCTCCACTTT. It specifies CASSFSGGESPLHF.

The genes are TRBV2 and TRBJ2-7; perhaps TRBD1 as D (6 bases). V lost 10 bases, J lost 1 base, and 8 bases lay in between. CDR1 is SNHLY and CDR2 is FYNNEI in the germline V gene. CDR3 length equals 11 residues. The CDR3 is CATGTSYEQYF. CDR3 sequence (DNA): TGTGCCACCGGGACATCCTACGAGCAGTACTTC.

A remark on this clone: This may be a read error: a much more frequent sequence differs by one nucleotide. The sample has other DNA sequences that encode this CDR3 too. The chain is built from TRBV9 and TRBJ2-7; 10 bases align to TRBD2. The V gene's germline CDR1 is SGDLS and CDR2 YYNGEE. This CDR3 has 14 amino acids. Trimming took 4 bases from V and 1 from J; bases not matched to a gene: 2. The CDR3 bases are TGTGCCAGCAGCCCTAGCGGGGGTTCCTACGAGCAGTACTTC. Its protein is CASSPSGGSYEQYF. The entire variable domain, with the rest obtained from reference TRBV9 and TRBJ2-7, is as follows: DSGVTQTPKHLITATGQRVTLRCSPRSGDLSVYWYQQSLDQGLQFLIQYYNGEERAKGNILERFSAQQFPDLHSELNLSSLELGDSALYFCASSPSGGSYEQYFGPGTRLTVT.

This chain joins TRBV2 and TRBJ2-2; no clear D gene. Germline assignment: CDR1 SNHLY and CDR2 FYNNEI. The CDR3 contains 12 residues. V shed 4 bases and J shed 9 bases, with 9 bases lying between them. CDR3 sequence (DNA): TGTGCCAGCAGTGGCCAAGGGAGGGAGCTGTTTTTT. Its translation: CASSGQGRELFF.

This clone showed up just a few times. The V gene is TRBV6-5, the J gene TRBJ1-1; tentative D call: TRBD1 (6 bases). Trimming shortened V by 6 bases and J by 5 bases, and 10 bases separated the two germline ends. This CDR3 is built from 12 residues. CDR1 and CDR2 (germline): MNHEY, SVGAGI. The CDR3 protein is CASRDSDTEAFF. The CDR3 nucleotides read TGTGCCAGCAGGGACAGTGATACTGAAGCTTTCTTT.

The rearrangement joins TRBV2 to TRBJ2-7; 7 bases align to TRBD2. The J segment lost 1 base and the V segment lost 7 bases, leaving 7 bases of the junction unmatched. The V gene's germline CDR1 is SNHLY and CDR2 FYNNEI. The CDR3 runs to 14 residues. The CDR3 region has the DNA TGTGCCAGCACCGCGGTTAGCGGGTCCTACGAGCAGTACTTC. It translates to CASTAVSGSYEQYF.

The chain combines TRBV5-4 with TRBJ2-5; 7 positions agree with TRBD1. The ends lost 7 bases at V and 2 bases at J; junction bases unmatched: 8. Germline V gene sequence: CDR1 SGHNT, CDR2 YYREEE (reference sequence). There are 14 residues in the CDR3. The CDR3 loop reads CASGKTGLQETQYF. Here the CDR3 DNA reads TGTGCCAGCGGAAAGACAGGGCTTCAAGAGACCCAGTACTTC.

The chain has TRBV11-2 and TRBJ1-1; 7 bases are shared with TRBD1. Looked up from germline, CDR1 is SGHAT and CDR2 is FQNNGV. After removal of 5 bases from V and 0 bases from J, the junction contained 6 bases not matched to a gene. This CDR3 is 15 amino acids long. The CDR3 is CASSRQGRMNTEAFF. The CDR3 nucleotides are TGTGCCAGCAGCCGACAGGGCAGAATGAACACTGAAGCTTTCTTT.

The chain employs TRBV30 and TRBJ1-5, with D maybe TRBD1 (6 bases). Germline values: CDR1 GTSNPN, CDR2 SVGIG (reference sequence). V lost 2 bases to trimming and J lost 5 bases, with 13 bases between them. The CDR3 sequence is 14 residues long. CDR3 DNA sequence: TGTGCCTGGAGTTCGACAGCAGGGGATCAGCCCCAGCATTTT. Protein: CAWSSTAGDQPQHF.

The DNA for the CDR3 is TGTGCCAGTAGTACAACGGACAGATCTTCCAATCAGCCCCAGCATTTT. Translating it yields CASSTTDRSSNQPQHF. This chain uses TRBV19 with TRBJ1-5; D is possibly TRBD1 (6 bases). V was trimmed by 4 bases and J by 3 bases, leaving 16 bases between them. Germline V gene lookup returns CDR1 LNHDA and CDR2 SQIVND (reference sequence). The CDR3 loop spans 16 amino acids.

The rearrangement links TRBV5-6 to TRBJ2-5; 8 bases fit TRBD2. The germline gives CDR1 SGHDT, CDR2 YYEEEE. The trim removed 0 bases at V and 4 bases at J, leaving 5 bases unmatched. The CDR3 covers 15 residues. CDR3 sequence: CASSLGLAIGETQYF. In nucleotides, the CDR3 is TGTGCCAGCAGCTTGGGACTAGCGATTGGAGAGACCCAGTACTTC. The full variable domain, with the rest looked up from reference TRBV5-6 and TRBJ2-5, is DAGVTQSPTHLIKTRGQQVTLRCSPKSGHDTVSWYQQALGQGPQFIFQYYEEEERQRGNFPDRFSGHQFPNYSSELNVNALLLGDSALYLCASSLGLAIGETQYFGPGTRLLVL.